This passage covers 10 T cell receptor beta chains from one sample sequenced in a study of blood T cell repertoires in COVID-19. Data came from immunoSEQ multiplex PCR; TCRdb stores just in-frame clones and leaves some out. The sample records 150,000 or so clones, around 80% being singletons. The sequenced material came from peripheral blood. These receptors originate from a man in his sixties with active or convalescent COVID-19.

This chain joins TRBV29-1 and TRBJ2-1; 10 bases match TRBD2. The CDR3 contains 17 residues. J was trimmed by 6 bases and V by 5 bases; bases with no gene match: 16. Germline assignment: CDR1 SQVTM and CDR2 ANQGSEA. CDR3 amino acids: CSVRTSGPPGPSNEQFF. The CDR3 nucleotides read TGCAGCGTTCGGACTAGCGGACCCCCGGGGCCGAGCAATGAGCAGTTCTTC.

V usage is TRBV5-1 and J usage is TRBJ2-7; TRBD2 agrees at 9 bases. Germline CDR1 and CDR2: SGHRS and YFSETQ. The J segment lost 7 bases and the V segment lost 0 bases, leaving 5 bases of the junction unmatched. This CDR3 contains 14 residues. Here the CDR3 DNA reads TGCGCCAGCAGCTTGGATGCGGGAGGGAGGGAGCAGTACTTC. Residues: CASSLDAGGREQYF.

The genes are TRBV5-4 and TRBJ2-2; a weak D match, TRBD2 (6 bases). The germline gives CDR1 SGHNT, CDR2 YYREEE (reference sequence). Trimming pared 6 bases from V and 4 bases from J, leaving 13 bases between. This CDR3 region has 14 residues. DNA of the CDR3: TGTGCCAGCATAGAAGCGGGCGGCACCGGGGAGCTGTTTTTT. Its protein product is CASIEAGGTGELFF.

The rearrangement uses TRBV4-3 and TRBJ2-1, with 9 bases lining up with TRBD2. CDR3 size: 18 residues. Unmatched junction bases numbered 9, after V lost 0 bases and J lost 3 bases. Germline values: CDR1 LGHNA, CDR2 YSLEER. The CDR3 reads CASSQDVAGAGYYNEQFF. DNA for the CDR3: TGCGCCAGCAGCCAAGATGTAGCGGGAGCTGGATACTACAATGAGCAGTTCTTC.

This clone was counted a few times. The chain is built from TRBV5-1 and TRBJ2-7, with D possibly being TRBD2 (6 bases). Germline assignment: CDR1 SGHRS and CDR2 YFSETQ. The germline V and J ends were trimmed by 2 bases and 2 bases, with 11 bases remaining between them. The CDR3 is made up of 14 amino acids. The CDR3 reads CASSLRGEAYEQYF. In DNA form, the CDR3 reads TGCGCCAGCAGCTTAAGAGGGGAGGCCTACGAGCAGTACTTC. Full variable domain (rest looked up from reference TRBV5-1 and TRBJ2-7): KAGVTQTPRYLIKTRGQQVTLSCSPISGHRSVSWYQQTPGQGLQFLFEYFSETQRNKGNFPGRFSGRQFSNSRSEMNVSTLELGDSALYLCASSLRGEAYEQYFGPGTRLTVT.

The chain couples TRBV29-1 to TRBJ1-3; D is uncertain. Germline V gives CDR1 SQVTM, CDR2 ANQGSEA. CDR3 length equals 13 residues. V gave up 4 bases and J gave up 3 bases, with 10 bases separating them. The CDR3 here is CSVGLEDGNTIYF. Here the CDR3 DNA reads TGCAGCGTTGGTTTGGAGGATGGAAACACCATATATTTT.

The chain employs TRBV6-1 and TRBJ2-3, with 8 bases fitting TRBD2. The CDR3 contains 16 residues. Germline V lookup: CDR1 MNHNS, CDR2 SASEGT. V lost 4 bases and J lost 4; bases outside the gene matches: 10. The CDR3 here is CASSGGAAGEADTQYF. The CDR3 bases are TGTGCCAGCAGTGGTGGTGCAGCGGGAGAGGCAGATACGCAGTATTTT.

This clone was found once. At one end, the junction sequence differs from germline, possibly due to a read error. The chain combines TRBV10-3 with TRBJ1-4; no definite D call. CDR1 and CDR2 from the germline V gene are ENHRY and SYGVKD. The CDR3 has 15 residues. CDR3 sequence: CAISESRAGYEKLFF. The CDR3 DNA reads TGTGCCATCAGTGAGTCCCGTGCGGGATATGAGAAACTGTTTTTT.

CDR3 amino acids: CASSFRGGANSPLHF. CDR3 bases: TGTGCCAGCAGCTTCCGAGGGGGCGCGAATTCACCCCTCCACTTT. V gene TRBV11-1 combines with J gene TRBJ1-6, with 7 bases identical to TRBD1. J gave up 7 bases and V 3 bases, and 6 bases lay outside the gene matches. Per the germline V gene, CDR1 is SGHAT and CDR2 is FQDESV (reference sequence). The CDR3 spans 15 residues.

The chain has TRBV6-2 or TRBV6-3 and TRBJ2-7; 10 positions match TRBD2. The germline V gene encodes CDR1 MNHEY and CDR2 SVGEGT. The ends lost 1 base at V and 6 bases at J; junction bases unmatched: 6. The CDR3 loop spans 15 amino acids. The CDR3 bases are TGTGCCAGCAGTTACTGGGCTAGCGGGAGACGCGAGCAGTACTTC. This translates into CASSYWASGRREQYF.